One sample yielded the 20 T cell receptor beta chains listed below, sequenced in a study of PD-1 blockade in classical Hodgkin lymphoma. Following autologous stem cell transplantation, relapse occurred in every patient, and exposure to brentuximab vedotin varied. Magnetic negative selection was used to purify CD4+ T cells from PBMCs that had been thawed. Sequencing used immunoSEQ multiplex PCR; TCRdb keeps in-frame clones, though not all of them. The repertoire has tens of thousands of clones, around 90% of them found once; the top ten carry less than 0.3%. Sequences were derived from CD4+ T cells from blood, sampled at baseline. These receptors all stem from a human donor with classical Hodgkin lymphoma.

CDR3 in DNA: TGTGCCAGCAGTTTAATAGCCGGTGTCAATGAGCAGTTCTTC. It codes for CASSLIAGVNEQFF. The chain recombines TRBV28 with TRBJ2-1; D is undetermined. CDR3 length: 14 residues. Trimming stripped 2 bases from V and 6 bases from J, with 11 bases between. Germline loops: CDR1 MDHEN, CDR2 SYDVKM.

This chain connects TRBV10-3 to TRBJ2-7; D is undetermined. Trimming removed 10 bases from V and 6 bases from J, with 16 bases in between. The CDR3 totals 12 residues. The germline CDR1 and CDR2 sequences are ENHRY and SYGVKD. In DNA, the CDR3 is TGTGCCACCATAAACAAAAGATCCGAGCAGTACTTC. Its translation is CATINKRSEQYF.

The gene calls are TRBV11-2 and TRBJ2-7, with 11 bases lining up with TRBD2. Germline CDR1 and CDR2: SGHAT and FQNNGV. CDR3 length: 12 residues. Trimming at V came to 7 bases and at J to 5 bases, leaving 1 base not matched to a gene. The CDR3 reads CASKLAGDEQYF. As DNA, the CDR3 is TGTGCCAGCAAACTAGCGGGAGACGAGCAGTACTTC.

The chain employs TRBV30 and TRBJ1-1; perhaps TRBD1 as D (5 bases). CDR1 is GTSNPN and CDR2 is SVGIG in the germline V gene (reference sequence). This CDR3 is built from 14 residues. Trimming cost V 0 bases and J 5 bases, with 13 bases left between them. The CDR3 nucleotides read TGTGCCTGGAGTGTGGGTGGGGGGAGGACTGAAGCTTTCTTT. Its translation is CAWSVGGGRTEAFF. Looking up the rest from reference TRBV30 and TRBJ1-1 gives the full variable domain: SQTIHQWPATLVQPVGSPLSLECTVEGTSNPNLYWYRQAAGRGLQLLFYSVGIGQISSEVPQNLSASRPQDRQFILSSKKLLLSDSGFYLCAWSVGGGRTEAFFGQGTRLTVV.

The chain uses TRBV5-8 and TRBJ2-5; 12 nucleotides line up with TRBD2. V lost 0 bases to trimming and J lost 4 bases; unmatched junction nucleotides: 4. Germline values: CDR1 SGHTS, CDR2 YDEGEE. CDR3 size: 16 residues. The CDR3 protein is CASSLGLAGVGETQYF. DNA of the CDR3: TGTGCCAGCAGCTTGGGACTAGCGGGAGTTGGAGAGACCCAGTACTTC.

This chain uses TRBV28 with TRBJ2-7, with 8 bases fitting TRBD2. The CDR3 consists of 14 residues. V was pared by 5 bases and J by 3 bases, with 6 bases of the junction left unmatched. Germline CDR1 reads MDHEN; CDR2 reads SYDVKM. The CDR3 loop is CASSIAGTGYEQYF. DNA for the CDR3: TGTGCCAGCAGTATAGCGGGAACAGGCTACGAGCAGTACTTC.

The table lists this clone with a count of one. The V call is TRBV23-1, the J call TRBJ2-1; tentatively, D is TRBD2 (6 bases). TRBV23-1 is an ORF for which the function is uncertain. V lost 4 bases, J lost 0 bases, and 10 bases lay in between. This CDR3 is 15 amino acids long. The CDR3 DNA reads TGCGCCAGCAGTCCGACTAGAGGCTCCTACAATGAGCAGTTCTTC. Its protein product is CASSPTRGSYNEQFF.

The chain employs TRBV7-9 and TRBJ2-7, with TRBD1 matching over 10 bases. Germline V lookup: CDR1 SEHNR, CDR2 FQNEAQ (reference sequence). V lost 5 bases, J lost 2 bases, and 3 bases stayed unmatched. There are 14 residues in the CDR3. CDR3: CASSPGQGTYEQYF. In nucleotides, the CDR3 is TGTGCCAGCAGCCCGGGACAGGGGACCTACGAGCAGTACTTC.

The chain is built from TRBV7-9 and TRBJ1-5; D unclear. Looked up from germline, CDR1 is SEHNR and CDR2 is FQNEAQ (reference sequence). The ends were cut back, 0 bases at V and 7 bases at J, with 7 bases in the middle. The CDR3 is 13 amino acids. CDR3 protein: CASSLAREQPQHF. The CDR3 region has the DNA TGTGCCAGCAGCTTAGCGCGGGAGCAGCCCCAGCATTTT. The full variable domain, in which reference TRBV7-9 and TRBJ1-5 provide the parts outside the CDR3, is DTGVSQNPRHKITKRGQNVTFRCDPISEHNRLYWYRQTLGQGPEFLTYFQNEAQLEKSRLLSDRFSAERPKGSFSTLEIQRTEQGDSAMYLCASSLAREQPQHFGDGTRLSIL.

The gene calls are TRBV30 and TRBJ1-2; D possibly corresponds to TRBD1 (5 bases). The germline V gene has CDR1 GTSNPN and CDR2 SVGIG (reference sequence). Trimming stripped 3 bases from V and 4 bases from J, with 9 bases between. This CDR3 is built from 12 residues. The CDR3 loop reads CAWRKGTYGYTF. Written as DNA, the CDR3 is TGTGCCTGGAGGAAGGGGACCTATGGCTACACCTTC.

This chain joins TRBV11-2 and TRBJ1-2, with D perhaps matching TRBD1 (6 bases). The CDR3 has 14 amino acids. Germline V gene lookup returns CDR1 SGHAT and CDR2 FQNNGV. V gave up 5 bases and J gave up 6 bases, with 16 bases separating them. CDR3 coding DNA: TGTGCCAGCAGCCATTCCCTACAGGGAGATGGCTACACCTTC. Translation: CASSHSLQGDGYTF.

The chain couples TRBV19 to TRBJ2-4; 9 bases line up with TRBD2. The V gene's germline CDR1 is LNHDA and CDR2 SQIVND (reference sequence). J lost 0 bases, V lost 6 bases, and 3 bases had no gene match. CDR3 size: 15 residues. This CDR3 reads CASRLAGLAKNIQYF. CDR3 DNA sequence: TGTGCCAGTAGGCTAGCGGGACTAGCCAAAAACATTCAGTACTTC.

In DNA, the CDR3 is TGTGCCAGCAGCGCCACCAGAACAACTAGCGGGAGGGCGAAGGGGGAGCTGTTTTTT. Amino acid sequence: CASSATRTTSGRAKGELFF. The gene calls are TRBV9 and TRBJ2-2, with TRBD2 matching over 13 bases. CDR3 length equals 19 residues. The germline V gene encodes CDR1 SGDLS and CDR2 YYNGEE. The V and J ends lost 3 bases and 8 bases, in that order; junction bases with no gene match: 16.

CDR3 nucleotides: TGTGCCAGCAGTTCCTACTTGAACACTGAAGCTTTCTTT. This gives the protein CASSSYLNTEAFF. This chain uses TRBV27 with TRBJ1-1; D unclear. CDR1 is MNHEY, CDR2 SMNVEV, per germline (reference sequence). Trimming left V 4 bases short and J 0 bases short, with 6 bases between. This CDR3 spans 13 amino acids.

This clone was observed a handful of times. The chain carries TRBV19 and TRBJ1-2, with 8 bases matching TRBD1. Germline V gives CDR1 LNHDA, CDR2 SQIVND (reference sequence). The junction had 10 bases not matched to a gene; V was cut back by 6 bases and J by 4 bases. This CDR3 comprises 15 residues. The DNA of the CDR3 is TGTGCCAGTAGACCCAGTGGGACAGGAGCCTATGGCTACACCTTC. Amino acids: CASRPSGTGAYGYTF.

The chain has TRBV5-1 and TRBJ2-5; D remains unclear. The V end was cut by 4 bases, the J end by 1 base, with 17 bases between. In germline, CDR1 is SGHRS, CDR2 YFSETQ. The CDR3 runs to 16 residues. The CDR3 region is CASSTRLTVLQETQYF. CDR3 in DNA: TGCGCCAGCAGCACCCGACTTACCGTCCTCCAAGAGACCCAGTACTTC.

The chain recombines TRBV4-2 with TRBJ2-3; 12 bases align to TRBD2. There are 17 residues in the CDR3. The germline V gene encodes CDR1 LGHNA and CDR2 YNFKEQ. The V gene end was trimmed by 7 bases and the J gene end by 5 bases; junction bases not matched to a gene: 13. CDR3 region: CASKRTSGTHTEDTQYF. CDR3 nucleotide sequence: TGTGCCAGCAAAAGGACTAGCGGGACACACACGGAAGATACGCAGTATTTT.

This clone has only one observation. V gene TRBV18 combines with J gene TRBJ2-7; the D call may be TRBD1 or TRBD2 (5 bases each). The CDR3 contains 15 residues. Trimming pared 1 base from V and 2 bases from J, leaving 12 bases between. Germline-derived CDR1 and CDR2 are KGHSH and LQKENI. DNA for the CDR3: TGTGCCAGCTCACCACGGGACGGAGGCCCCTACGAGCAGTACTTC. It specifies CASSPRDGGPYEQYF.

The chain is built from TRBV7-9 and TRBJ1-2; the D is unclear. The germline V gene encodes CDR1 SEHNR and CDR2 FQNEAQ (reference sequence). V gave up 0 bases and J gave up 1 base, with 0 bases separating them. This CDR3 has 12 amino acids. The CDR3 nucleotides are TGTGCCAGCAGCTTAGCTAACTATGGCTACACCTTC. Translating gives CASSLANYGYTF.

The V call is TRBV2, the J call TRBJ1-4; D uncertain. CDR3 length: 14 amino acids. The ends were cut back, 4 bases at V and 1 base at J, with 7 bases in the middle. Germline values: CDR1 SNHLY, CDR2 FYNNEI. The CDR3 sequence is CASSAERTNEKLFF. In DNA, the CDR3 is TGTGCCAGCAGTGCGGAGCGAACTAATGAAAAACTGTTTTTT.